The present T cell receptor (beta chain) was sequenced within a study of blood T cells in healthy people across ages (dated by TCRdb to 2014 to 2015). Background for the entire study: In model experiments, template switching captured about one uniquely barcoded TCR beta cDNA molecule for every two T cells. To track age-related changes in TCR beta repertoire diversity, the study relied on deep sequencing normalized with unique cDNA molecular identifiers. For two donors (one aged 18 to 30 and one aged 80 or older), the study analyzed two additional independent replicas of 1 million unique cDNA reads from the same blood draw. The donors were split into four age groups: young (average 16 years), middle-aged (39), aged (more than 55) and long-lived (about 74).

Here is what the overall study found, with its caveats: Compared with the aged group, the long-lived group had more naive CD4+ T cells, fewer expanded clones and increased TCR diversity, suggesting age selection. Estimates of total diversity from one million sequenced T cells were regarded as lower bounds and underestimates. Observed TCR beta diversity per million T cells fell roughly linearly with age, and a significant reduction was already apparent by age about 43. Since profiling was done on bulk unsorted PBMCs, naive and antigen-experienced compartments could not be conclusively compared. Observed TCR beta diversity correlated strongly with the percentage of naive T cells measured by flow cytometry. Because the CMV infection status of the donors was unknown, age-related changes in expanded clonotypes may potentially have been confounded.

With respect to this clonotype: Which antigen it targets is not known. The record has no base qualities; no much larger clone is one base away.

CDR1 is given as SEHNR and CDR2 as FQNEAQ, both from the germline V gene (reference sequence). The CDR3 runs 16 amino acids, cysteine and phenylalanine included. Just CDR3 DNA is preserved here, 48 bases in frame from base 1. The trim is 5 bases for V and 1 base for J, with a gap of 18 bases between the germline ends. The library came from 5' RACE. For sequencing, an Illumina HiSeq 2500 was employed. A second PCR of roughly 7 to 11 cycles was performed with a sample-barcoded 5' primer and a J-beta primer mix. A unique molecular identifier was introduced onto each TCR beta cDNA molecule by a template-switch 5' adaptor carrying 12 random nucleotides. At least 2.5 million CDR3-containing paired-end reads were obtained from each sample. First-strand cDNA synthesis was performed from all RNA using the Mint cDNA synthesis kit, with priming by a TRBC-specific oligonucleotide. Following uracil-DNA glycosylase treatment, a first 18-cycle PCR with universal primers M1SS and BC2_uni_R was performed on all cDNA. Concerning the study's data processing: For normalization, 1 million high-quality reads, each with a distinct molecular identifier, were randomly selected from each sample. Instead of being binned into consensus sequences, reads with shared molecular identifiers were discarded. MiTCR, set to a Q25 quality threshold and the strictest error-elimination algorithm, was used for CDR3 identification, clonotype clustering and error correction. A nonparametric unseen species model using Euler transformation provided a lower-bound estimate of total TCR beta diversity. The public reads were reprocessed in TCRdb via fastp at Q25 and MiXCR, keeping in-frame beta chains. Merged by CDR3 protein, the rows form single entries marked with the most common genes and DNA. These V and J calls originate from TCRdb's pipeline instead of the authors' own analysis. This sample comprises some 760,000 distinct CDR3 sequences, approximately 25% of them detected only once. The ten largest clones capture 9.4% of the sample.

Systemically healthy Caucasian individuals from Russia, 39 in total and aged about 6 to 90 years, were included as donors. Approximately 10 milliliters of peripheral blood were collected from each donor into EDTA-treated Vacutainer tubes. Ficoll-Paque density-gradient centrifugation was used to isolate PBMCs, with at least 7 million obtained per sample. Trizol reagent was used to extract total RNA from PBMCs, with at least 6 micrograms per sample. For every donor, flow cytometry on a PBMC aliquot measured the percentage of naive CD45RAhigh/CD27high T cells. A further study also used this sample, focusing on T cells of mothers and their children. As that second study puts it: Nine systemically healthy Caucasian individuals, comprising three mothers and their six children, were included as donors. cDNA synthesis consumed the entire amount of extracted RNA, loaded at approximately 1.6 ug RNA in each 15 ul reaction. In the second PCR, sample barcodes and 2-4 random nucleotides were introduced via the M1S primer. Each mother yielded over 8.5 million TCR beta CDR3 reads and each child 2.5 million to 3 million reads. In both related and unrelated pairs, thymic selection shapes the output of TCR recombination in a similar way, with inherited differences having only a minor effect. Normalized repertoire overlap in related mother-child pairs was always slightly higher than in unrelated mother-child pairs, but the difference was never significant. No persistent microchimeric T cell clones were detected, at a sensitivity of 80 to 100 clones per million clonotypes. Deep NGS was used in the study to compare the TCR beta repertoires of mothers and children and to look for features that separate related mother-child pairs from unrelated individuals. Mothers averaged about 37 +/- 4 years of age and children averaged around 10 +/- 4 years. After adapter ligation was performed with NEBNext reagents, the libraries were sequenced on an Illumina HiSeq 2000 with 100+100 nt paired-end reads. To prevent cross-contamination, the mother and child libraries were prepared one month apart and sequenced in separate runs. For each donor, somewhere between roughly 500,000 and 2,100,000 distinct TCR beta clonotypes were identified. Naive TCR beta clonotypes were estimated from low-frequency clonotypes matched to each donor's FACS-determined naive share, without sorting.

The sequence is built from TRBV7-9 and TRBJ2-7; the D gene is perhaps TRBD2, on 6 matching bases. The sequenced sample was blood. The clonotype comes from a boy aged 10-17 years in good health. The nucleotides are TGTGCCAGCAGCCAGGTGGAGGGACCGACTTCCTACGAGCAGTACTTC. Translated, it reads CASSQVEGPTSYEQYF.